Each of the 28 T cell receptor beta chains below was sequenced from the same sample in a study of CD8+CD57+ T cells in acquired aplastic anemia. The template used for profiling TCR beta VDJ and CDR3 was genomic DNA. One entry per CDR3 protein results from TCRdb running MiXCR on the reads. The data show under 500,000 distinct CDR3 sequences, 25% to 40% seen once. The patients chosen for sequencing had shown expansion of CD8+CD57+ cells (detected by flow cytometry). Sequences were obtained from sorted CD4+, CD8+, or CD8+CD57+ T cells (not recorded which) from PBMCs. All receptors come from a human donor with aplastic anemia.

This chain joins TRBV5-5 and TRBJ1-2, with D tentatively TRBD1 (5 bases). V shed 0 bases and J shed 4 bases, with 16 bases lying between them. CDR1 and CDR2 (germline): SGHKS, YYEKEE (reference sequence). CDR3 length: 16 amino acids. The CDR3 here is CASSLARGAGVYGYTF. The CDR3 DNA sequence: TGTGCCAGCAGCTTGGCCCGAGGGGCGGGAGTCTATGGCTACACCTTC.

This clonotype has more than one count but fewer than ten. The chain has TRBV2 and TRBJ2-5; D call uncertain. The germline V and J ends were trimmed by 4 bases and 7 bases, with 19 bases remaining between them. The germline V gene encodes CDR1 SNHLY and CDR2 FYNNEI. The CDR3 length is 15 residues. CDR3 sequence: CASSGQRVSRWTQYF. CDR3 coding DNA: TGTGCCAGCAGTGGTCAGCGAGTCTCTAGATGGACCCAGTACTTC.

This clonotype was seen ten or more times. This rearrangement joins TRBV4-1 to TRBJ1-3; unclear D gene. Trimming removed 1 base from V and 0 bases from J, with 10 bases in between. Germline V CDR1 and CDR2: MGHRA, YSYEKL. The CDR3 is made up of 16 amino acids. This CDR3 is CASSQARPISGNTIYF. The CDR3 nucleotides are TGCGCCAGCAGCCAAGCTCGACCGATCTCTGGAAACACCATATATTTT.

This clonotype was seen many times. The CDR3 reads CASSSTGGYSPLHF. CDR3 coding DNA: TGTGCCAGTAGTTCGACAGGGGGCTACTCACCCCTCCACTTT. This chain joins TRBV19 and TRBJ1-6; 10 bases are shared with TRBD1. This CDR3 has 14 residues. From germline, CDR1 is LNHDA and CDR2 SQIVND (reference sequence). After removal of 5 bases from V and 10 bases from J, the junction contained 5 bases not matched to a gene.

With respect to this clonotype: Since a much larger clone is just one base distant, this may be a read error. This CDR3 fails to terminate in the conserved phenylalanine or tryptophan, so it likely reflects a read error. This chain links TRBV20-1 with TRBJ2-7; 8 bases line up with TRBD2. V shed 3 bases and J 3 bases; nucleotides not matched to a gene: 7. This CDR3 has 14 residues. The germline gives CDR1 DFQATT, CDR2 SNEGSKA (reference sequence). The CDR3 region is CSASLAGLIYEQYS. The CDR3 nucleotides are TGCAGTGCTAGCCTAGCGGGTCTCATCTACGAGCAGTACTCC.

This clonotype has more than one count but fewer than ten. This rearrangement joins TRBV20-1 to TRBJ2-1; TRBD2 matches at 14 bases. V gave up 4 bases and J gave up 6 bases; unmatched junction bases: 2. CDR3 length: 14 residues. Germline CDR1 reads DFQATT; CDR2 reads SNEGSKA (reference sequence). DNA for the CDR3: TGCAGTGCTACTGGGACTAGCGGGAGCAATGAGCAGTTCTTC. Its protein is CSATGTSGSNEQFF.

The chain couples TRBV12-3 or TRBV12-4 to TRBJ1-1; D call uncertain. Trimming left V 5 bases short and J 2 bases short, with 9 bases between. There are 13 residues in the CDR3. This CDR3 is CASSHGYNTEAFF. The CDR3 nucleotides are TGTGCCAGCAGTCACGGATACAACACTGAAGCTTTCTTT.

This clonotype appeared a few times. The genes are TRBV5-1 and TRBJ1-1; D unresolved. Trimming shortened V by 4 bases and J by 12 bases, and 22 bases separated the two germline ends. The CDR3 is 14 amino acids. CDR1 is SGHRS and CDR2 is YFSETQ in the germline V gene. In nucleotides, the CDR3 is TGCGCCAGCAGCATTGACGGACTCAACACTGGGACTTTCTTT. Translated, it gives CASSIDGLNTGTFF. Combining the CDR3 with reference TRBV5-1 and TRBJ1-1 gives the whole variable domain KAGVTQTPRYLIKTRGQQVTLSCSPISGHRSVSWYQQTPGQGLQFLFEYFSETQRNKGNFPGRFSGRQFSNSRSEMNVSTLELGDSALYLCASSIDGLNTGTFFGQGTRLTVV.

This clonotype was detected many times. The V call is TRBV7-9, the J call TRBJ2-1; D uncertain. This CDR3 contains 12 residues. Germline CDR1 is SEHNR and CDR2 is FQNEAQ (reference sequence). Trimming shortened V by 1 base and J by 7 bases, and 5 bases separated the two germline ends. The CDR3 loop reads CASSLGRNEQFF. The CDR3 DNA reads TGTGCCAGCAGCTTAGGCCGGAATGAGCAGTTCTTC.

In its sample, this clonotype was seen a few times. The chain links TRBV11-2 to TRBJ2-6; 9 nucleotides agree with TRBD1. The CDR3 totals 17 residues. V lost 6 bases and J lost 2; bases outside the gene matches: 8. The germline V gene has CDR1 SGHAT and CDR2 FQNNGV. The CDR3: CASRPDRGGTGANVLTF. The CDR3 DNA follows: TGTGCCAGCAGACCGGACAGGGGAGGCACTGGGGCCAACGTCCTGACTTTC.

A remark on this clonotype: Because the CDR3 is missing its conserved closing phenylalanine or tryptophan, this is likely a read error. The rearrangement links TRBV7-3 to TRBJ2-7; 10 bases map to TRBD1. Germline V CDR1 and CDR2: SGHTA, FQGTGA. This CDR3 spans 13 amino acids. V shed 6 bases, J shed 6 bases, and the junction held 5 bases outside the gene matches. Here the CDR3 DNA reads TGTGCCAGCAGTTTGGACAGGGGGTCCGAGCAGTACCTC. It translates to CASSLDRGSEQYL.

At least ten counts were recorded for this clonotype. One end of the junction fails to match germline, which may point to a read error. The gene calls are TRBV7-7 and TRBJ2-5; D remains ambiguous. Per germline, CDR1 SSHAT and CDR2 FNYEAQ (reference sequence). This CDR3 is 12 amino acids long. CDR3 residues: CASSPSPETQYF. In DNA, the CDR3 is TGTGCTAGCAGCCCATCACCAGAGACCCAGTACTTC.

This clonotype has a handful of counts. The rearrangement joins TRBV9 to TRBJ2-7, with D hard to call. The CDR3 covers 14 residues. Between the trimmed V and J ends, which lost 2 bases and 0 bases, there was a span of 9 bases. CDR1 and CDR2 from the germline V gene are SGDLS and YYNGEE. CDR3 region: CASSVTVISYEQYF. The CDR3 bases are TGTGCCAGCAGCGTTACGGTCATCTCCTACGAGCAGTACTTC.

This clonotype was counted ten times or more. The chain carries TRBV11-2 and TRBJ1-5; TRBD1 agrees at 8 bases. The trim removed 2 bases at V and 4 bases at J, leaving 7 bases unmatched. CDR1 is SGHAT, CDR2 FQNNGV, per germline. This CDR3 is built from 16 residues. This CDR3 is CASSLTGGQRNQPQHF. CDR3 DNA: TGTGCCAGCAGCTTAACAGGGGGTCAGCGTAATCAGCCCCAGCATTTT.

This sequence joins TRBV25-1 and TRBJ1-2; TRBD1 is a possible D gene (5 bases). The germline gives CDR1 MGHDK, CDR2 SYGVNS. Trimming removed 1 base at V and 2 bases at J, with 14 bases between. CDR3 size: 16 residues. As DNA, the CDR3 is TGTGCCAGCAGTGAATTGGGGGTGGACGGCAACTATGGCTACACCTTC. This gives the protein CASSELGVDGNYGYTF.

This clonotype was observed many times. A much larger clonotype is one base distant, so this may be a read error. The chain couples TRBV6-1 to TRBJ2-7; no definite D call. Germline V CDR1 and CDR2: MNHNS, SASEGT. This CDR3 spans 11 amino acids. Trimming took 3 bases from V and 3 from J, leaving 3 bases between them. CDR3 DNA sequence: TGTGCCAGCAGTGACCTCTACGAGCAGTACTTC. Translation gives CASSDLYEQYF.

The chain employs TRBV7-2 and TRBJ1-3; D remains ambiguous. CDR1 is SGHTA and CDR2 is FQGNSA in the germline V gene. The CDR3 totals 13 residues. With 4 bases removed from V and 2 bases from J, the gap between germline ends came to 6 bases. CDR3 residues: CASSWLTGNTIYF. CDR3 nucleotides: TGTGCCAGCAGCTGGCTAACTGGAAACACCATATATTTT.

This chain uses TRBV2 with TRBJ2-7; the match to TRBD1 covers 9 bases. This CDR3 is built from 11 residues. Germline V gives CDR1 SNHLY, CDR2 FYNNEI. V was clipped by 6 bases and J by 9 bases; unmatched bases: 3. CDR3 DNA: TGTGCCAGCAGGACAGGGGGAGGGCAGTACTTC. It translates to CASRTGGGQYF.

This chain connects TRBV5-1 to TRBJ1-2; 9 positions agree with TRBD1. V shed 4 bases, J shed 8 bases, and the junction held 6 bases outside the gene matches. This CDR3 contains 13 residues. Germline V gene data show CDR1 as SGHRS and CDR2 as YFSETQ. CDR3 nucleotides: TGCGCCAGCAGCAGGACAGGGGAGGACGGCTACACCTTC. It specifies CASSRTGEDGYTF.

Turning to this clonotype: A much larger clone lies one base from this, so it may be a read error. The chain uses TRBV9 and TRBJ1-2; D not certain. CDR3 size: 16 residues. Trimming took 0 bases from V and 4 from J, leaving 16 bases between them. The germline gives CDR1 SGDLS, CDR2 YYNGEE. The chain's CDR3 is CASSVDPEGVGYGYTF. In DNA, the CDR3 is TGTGCCAGCAGCGTAGACCCTGAGGGAGTCGGCTATGGCTACACCTTC. The whole variable domain, filled in from reference TRBV9 and TRBJ1-2, reads DSGVTQTPKHLITATGQRVTLRCSPRSGDLSVYWYQQSLDQGLQFLIQYYNGEERAKGNILERFSAQQFPDLHSELNLSSLELGDSALYFCASSVDPEGVGYGYTFGSGTRLTVV.

This clonotype was observed many times. The chain uses TRBV7-6 and TRBJ2-1; no clear D gene. This CDR3 contains 14 residues. Germline CDR1 reads SGHVS; CDR2 reads FNYEAQ. V was cut by 1 base and J by 3 bases, with 7 bases left in between. The DNA of the CDR3 is TGTGCCAGCAGCTTAGAAGGCAACTACAATGAGCAGTTCTTC. Amino acids: CASSLEGNYNEQFF.

This clonotype was recorded a few times. J is TRBJ2-7 and V is TRBV10-1; 7 bases line up with TRBD2. The CDR3 has 14 amino acids. Germline assignment: CDR1 WNHNN and CDR2 SYGVQD (reference sequence). V was clipped by 7 bases and J by 4 bases; unmatched bases: 10. The CDR3 is CASTEGPAGYEQYF. CDR3 in DNA: TGCGCCAGCACCGAAGGTCCAGCGGGATACGAGCAGTACTTC.

J is TRBJ1-2 and V is TRBV27, with 7 nucleotides matching TRBD1. The CDR3 has 14 amino acids. CDR1 and CDR2 (germline): MNHEY, SMNVEV (reference sequence). The J segment lost 10 bases and the V segment lost 6 bases, leaving 14 bases of the junction unmatched. The CDR3: CASRDGTAKYNYTF. DNA for the CDR3: TGTGCCAGCAGGGACGGGACAGCCAAATACAACTACACCTTC.

There are many counts of this clonotype. The chain carries TRBV10-3 and TRBJ2-1; a weak D match, TRBD2 (6 bases). The CDR3 is made up of 15 amino acids. Deletions cut 8 bases from V and 3 bases from J, with 17 bases between. CDR1 is ENHRY and CDR2 is SYGVKD in the germline V gene. DNA for the CDR3: TGTGCCATCGCTGATCGGGAGCAAGTCTACAATGAGCAGTTCTTC. It specifies CAIADREQVYNEQFF.

This clonotype was seen many times. The chain joins TRBV29-1 to TRBJ2-1, with 7 bases lining up with TRBD2. The CDR3 has 13 amino acids. V trimming: 3 bases; J trimming: 8 bases; junction bases outside the gene matches: 7. Germline CDR1 SQVTM, CDR2 ANQGSEA. The CDR3 coding sequence is TGCAGCGTTGACAGCGGGAACGGCGATGAGCAGTTCTTC. Translating it yields CSVDSGNGDEQFF.

V gene TRBV19 combines with J gene TRBJ1-2, with D possibly TRBD1 on 5 matching bases. This CDR3 has 12 residues. V shed 6 bases and J shed 6 bases, with 11 bases lying between them. Per germline, CDR1 LNHDA and CDR2 SQIVND (reference sequence). CDR3 bases: TGTGCCAGTAGCGAGGGGTCCCATGGCTACACCTTC. It specifies CASSEGSHGYTF.

V gene TRBV29-1 combines with J gene TRBJ1-1; 8 bases align to TRBD1. The CDR3 is made up of 14 amino acids. With V trimmed by 7 bases and J by 7 bases, 14 bases remained unmatched. In germline, CDR1 is SQVTM, CDR2 ANQGSEA. This CDR3 reads CSDKDRAAGFEAFF. The DNA for the CDR3 is TGCAGCGACAAGGACAGGGCGGCAGGATTTGAAGCTTTCTTT.

In this sample, this clonotype turned up many times. The chain recombines TRBV19 with TRBJ1-5; no clear D gene. This CDR3 region has 14 residues. V lost 7 bases to trimming and J lost 7 bases, with 17 bases between them. Germline CDR1 and CDR2: LNHDA and SQIVND (reference sequence). The CDR3 reads CASTKGPTPQPQHF. In nucleotides, the CDR3 is TGTGCCAGTACCAAAGGACCCACACCCCAGCCCCAGCATTTT. Full variable domain (outside the CDR3, taken from reference TRBV19 and TRBJ1-5): DGGITQSPKYLFRKEGQNVTLSCEQNLNHDAMYWYRQDPGQGLRLIYYSQIVNDFQKGDIAEGYSVSREKKESFPLTVTSAQKNPTAFYLCASTKGPTPQPQHFGDGTRLSIL.